These 26 T cell receptor beta chains were all obtained from the same sample, sequenced in a study of cytomegalovirus exposure and HLA in healthy donors (dated by TCRdb to about 2017). Libraries were constructed by the immunoSEQ multiplex PCR assay. The multiplex PCR relied on a mix of 60 forward primers for TCR Vbeta segments and 13 reverse primers for TCR Jbeta segments. Here the immuneACCESS table is served through TCRdb, limited to in-frame sequences with V and J called. Missing clones are a known gap in these copies; in checked studies unresolved V genes cover under half, and the rest lacks a known reason. In this sample the table shows about 140,000 clones, over 75% of which occur a single time. The ten largest clones add up to 0.5% to 0.65% of the sample. Sequenced input: PBMCs. The receptors originated from a woman between 40 and 50 years old in good health and CMV-seronegative.

The gene calls are TRBV27 and TRBJ2-7, with 7 bases identical to TRBD1. The CDR3 totals 14 residues. J lost 9 bases, V lost 5 bases, and 13 bases had no gene match. Per the germline V gene, CDR1 is MNHEY and CDR2 is SMNVEV (reference sequence). In DNA form, the CDR3 reads TGTGCCAGCAGTACATTCACAGGGGACGGAGGGCAGTACTTC. It is translated as CASSTFTGDGGQYF.

The chain carries TRBV28 and TRBJ2-7, with TRBD1 matching over 8 bases. V lost 6 bases, J lost 4 bases, and 11 bases stayed unmatched. There are 15 residues in the CDR3. Germline V gene data show CDR1 as MDHEN and CDR2 as SYDVKM. This chain's CDR3 is CASSGPGQGGYEQYF. The CDR3 DNA is TGTGCCAGCAGCGGGCCCGGACAGGGTGGTTACGAGCAGTACTTC.

The rearrangement links TRBV30 to TRBJ2-1; no clear D gene. V gave up 0 bases and J gave up 5 bases, with 8 bases separating them. This CDR3 is built from 13 residues. The germline gives CDR1 GTSNPN, CDR2 SVGIG (reference sequence). CDR3 DNA: TGTGCCTGGAGTGTATCACTAAACAATGAGCAGTTCTTC. Translation gives CAWSVSLNNEQFF.

V and J are TRBV27 and TRBJ1-2; D is perhaps TRBD1 (6 bases). V was pared by 5 bases and J by 4 bases, with 14 bases between. Germline V lookup: CDR1 MNHEY, CDR2 SMNVEV (reference sequence). This CDR3 has 14 residues. As DNA, the CDR3 is TGTGCCAGCAGTGCTCAGGGGCTGGGCTATGGCTACACCTTC. Amino acids: CASSAQGLGYGYTF.

The genes are TRBV11-3 and TRBJ1-2; D perhaps matches TRBD1 (5 bases). The CDR3 is 14 amino acids. Germline V gives CDR1 SGHNT, CDR2 YENEEA. V was trimmed by 1 base and J by 2 bases, leaving 8 bases between them. CDR3: CASSLGGLNYGYTF. CDR3 coding DNA: TGTGCCAGCAGCTTAGGGGGACTCAACTATGGCTACACCTTC.

The V gene is TRBV5-1, the J gene TRBJ2-3, with 10 positions matching TRBD2. The trim removed 5 bases at V and 6 bases at J, leaving 9 bases unmatched. CDR3 length equals 15 residues. Germline CDR1 is SGHRS and CDR2 is YFSETQ. Here the CDR3 DNA reads TGCGCCAGCAGAACCCTAGCGGGAGCCGCGGATACGCAGTATTTT. This codes for CASRTLAGAADTQYF.

J is TRBJ2-7 and V is TRBV7-9; 12 nucleotides align to TRBD2. From germline, CDR1 is SEHNR and CDR2 FQNEAQ (reference sequence). The CDR3 is made up of 16 amino acids. With 5 bases clipped from V and 4 bases from J, the junction kept 9 bases outside the gene matches. The CDR3 DNA sequence: TGTGCCAGCAGCGTGACTAGCGGGAGCCTTCATTACGAGCAGTACTTC. It yields the protein CASSVTSGSLHYEQYF.

The chain couples TRBV11-3 to TRBJ2-7; 11 nucleotides align to TRBD2. Trimming at V came to 2 bases and at J to 2 bases, leaving 5 bases not matched to a gene. Germline V CDR1 and CDR2: SGHNT, YENEEA. The CDR3 length is 16 residues. For the CDR3, the DNA is TGTGCCAGCAGCTTATGGCGACTAGCGGGGCCCTACGAGCAGTACTTC. Protein: CASSLWRLAGPYEQYF.

V usage is TRBV6-6 and J usage is TRBJ2-1; perhaps TRBD2 as D (6 bases). The V gene's germline CDR1 is MNHNY and CDR2 SVGAGI (reference sequence). The CDR3 contains 15 residues. V gave up 2 bases and J gave up 0 bases, with 8 bases separating them. In DNA form, the CDR3 reads TGTGCCAGCAGTTACCCGGAGGGCTCCTACAATGAGCAGTTCTTC. Protein: CASSYPEGSYNEQFF.

The chain is built from TRBV7-6 and TRBJ1-2; D is undetermined. The CDR3 has 11 residues. V was trimmed by 8 bases and J by 5 bases, leaving 9 bases between them. Germline V CDR1 and CDR2: SGHVS, FNYEAQ. CDR3 region: CASLRGYGYTF. In DNA form, the CDR3 reads TGTGCCAGCCTTCGGGGATATGGCTACACCTTC.

The chain is built from TRBV9 and TRBJ2-1, with 7 positions matching TRBD2. The junction had 15 bases not matched to a gene; V was cut back by 3 bases and J by 6 bases. The CDR3 is made up of 17 amino acids. CDR1 and CDR2 (germline): SGDLS, YYNGEE. Here the CDR3 DNA reads TGTGCCAGCAGCGACTCCCCCTGGGACTACCGAACCAATGAGCAGTTCTTC. This translates into CASSDSPWDYRTNEQFF. The full variable domain, in which reference TRBV9 and TRBJ2-1 provide the parts outside the CDR3, is DSGVTQTPKHLITATGQRVTLRCSPRSGDLSVYWYQQSLDQGLQFLIQYYNGEERAKGNILERFSAQQFPDLHSELNLSSLELGDSALYFCASSDSPWDYRTNEQFFGPGTRLTVL.

The chain uses TRBV6-5 and TRBJ2-7; 7 nucleotides align to TRBD2. The CDR3 is 16 amino acids. Losses at the gene ends were 4 bases for V and 3 bases for J; bases not matched to a gene: 12. The germline V gene has CDR1 MNHEY and CDR2 SVGAGI. The CDR3 DNA reads as TGTGCCAGCAGTTGCGGGGCTAGCGGAAATCACTACGAGCAGTACTTC. The encoded protein is CASSCGASGNHYEQYF.

This sequence joins TRBV29-1 and TRBJ2-3; no definite D call. V gave up 6 bases and J gave up 1 base, with 11 bases separating them. This CDR3 has 13 amino acids. Germline CDR1 reads SQVTM; CDR2 reads ANQGSEA. The CDR3 protein is CSVDIPGTDTQYF. CDR3 DNA: TGCAGCGTAGACATCCCTGGCACAGATACGCAGTATTTT.

The rearrangement joins TRBV5-1 to TRBJ2-6, with D perhaps matching TRBD1 (6 bases). Germline V gives CDR1 SGHRS, CDR2 YFSETQ. V lost 0 bases and J 2 bases, leaving 9 bases between the germline ends. The CDR3 contains 16 residues. CDR3 loop: CASSLARGTGANVLTF. The DNA of the CDR3 is TGCGCCAGCAGCTTGGCCAGGGGAACTGGGGCCAACGTCCTGACTTTC.

The chain combines TRBV14 with TRBJ2-7; 10 bases align to TRBD2. Trimming cost V 2 bases and J 2 bases; bases outside gene matches: 6. Per germline, CDR1 SGHDN and CDR2 FVKESK. CDR3 length: 16 residues. CDR3 nucleotides: TGTGCCAGCAGCCAATCGTTACTAGCGGGAACCTACGAGCAGTACTTC. It is translated as CASSQSLLAGTYEQYF. Based on the CDR3 plus reference TRBV14 and TRBJ2-7, the full variable domain is EAGVTQFPSHSVIEKGQTVTLRCDPISGHDNLYWYRRVMGKEIKFLLHFVKESKQDESGMPNNRFLAERTGGTYSTLKVQPAELEDSGVYFCASSQSLLAGTYEQYFGPGTRLTVT.

V gene TRBV11-2 combines with J gene TRBJ2-7; 12 bases line up with TRBD1. The CDR3 runs 16 residues. Germline V lookup: CDR1 SGHAT, CDR2 FQNNGV. V trimming: 1 base; J trimming: 4 bases; junction bases outside the gene matches: 5. CDR3 sequence reads: CASSLAPGQGAYEQYF. The CDR3 DNA follows: TGTGCCAGCAGCTTAGCTCCGGGACAGGGGGCGTACGAGCAGTACTTC.

The gene calls are TRBV11-2 and TRBJ2-1, with 11 bases lining up with TRBD1. CDR3 length: 15 amino acids. The V and J ends lost 4 bases and 7 bases, in that order; junction bases with no gene match: 6. Per germline, CDR1 SGHAT and CDR2 FQNNGV. The DNA of the CDR3 is TGTGCCAGCAGCTGGACCGGGACAGGGGGGAATGAGCAGTTCTTC. This encodes CASSWTGTGGNEQFF.

The chain is built from TRBV7-8 and TRBJ1-1; tentative D call: TRBD1 (6 bases). The CDR3 is 13 amino acids. Trimming stripped 5 bases from V and 2 bases from J, with 9 bases between. Germline CDR1 SGHVS, CDR2 FQNEAQ. The CDR3 loop reads CASSRTVNTEAFF. CDR3 sequence (DNA): TGTGCCAGCAGCCGGACAGTTAACACTGAAGCTTTCTTT.

This rearrangement joins TRBV21-1 to TRBJ2-4; the table's D call of TRBD2 was not tested on the DNA. TRBV21-1 is a listed pseudogene. The CDR3 is 18 residues long. The CDR3 coding sequence is TGTGCCAGCAGCAAACATCTTTTAGGGACTGAGGTCAAAAACATTCAGTACTTC. Protein: CASSKHLLGTEVKNIQYF.

The rearrangement joins TRBV5-4 to TRBJ2-7; perhaps TRBD2 as D (5 bases). V was trimmed by 3 bases and J by 4 bases, leaving 5 bases between them. CDR1 is SGHNT and CDR2 is YYREEE in the germline V gene (reference sequence). The length of the CDR3 is 11 residues. The CDR3 nucleotides are TGTGCCAGCAGCTCGGGATACGAGCAGTACTTC. Translation: CASSSGYEQYF. The full variable domain, with the rest looked up from reference TRBV5-4 and TRBJ2-7, is ETGVTQSPTHLIKTRGQQVTLRCSSQSGHNTVSWYQQALGQGPQFIFQYYREEENGRGNFPPRFSGLQFPNYSSELNVNALELDDSALYLCASSSGYEQYFGPGTRLTVT.

The chain employs TRBV6-5 and TRBJ2-7; TRBD2 might be the D (5 bases). Germline V gene sequence: CDR1 MNHEY, CDR2 SVGAGI. V was pared by 6 bases and J by 0 bases, with 15 bases between. The length of the CDR3 is 15 residues. CDR3 sequence reads: CASREVASYSYEQYF. The CDR3 DNA reads TGTGCCAGCAGGGAGGTGGCAAGCTACTCCTACGAGCAGTACTTC.

The rearrangement links TRBV6-4 to TRBJ2-3, with no clear D. The CDR3 is 12 amino acids. CDR1 and CDR2 from the germline V gene are MRHNA and SNTAGT. The V end lost 0 bases, the J end lost 6 bases, and 4 bases lay between the germline ends. For the CDR3, the DNA is TGTGCCAGCAGTGACTCTTCGGATACGCAGTATTTT. Translated, it gives CASSDSSDTQYF.

This chain joins TRBV11-2 and TRBJ2-5, with D unclear. The V gene's germline CDR1 is SGHAT and CDR2 FQNNGV. Trimming removed 4 bases at V and 0 bases at J, with 18 bases between. This CDR3 has 17 amino acids. Written as DNA, the CDR3 is TGTGCCAGCAGCTCCCCGCCTGTCGACATTAACCAAGAGACCCAGTACTTC. Translation gives CASSSPPVDINQETQYF.

The chain combines TRBV5-1 with TRBJ2-1; TRBD1 is a possible D gene (6 bases). This CDR3 has 16 amino acids. Trimming shortened V by 4 bases and J by 0 bases, and 14 bases separated the two germline ends. Germline V gives CDR1 SGHRS, CDR2 YFSETQ. The DNA for the CDR3 is TGCGCCAGCAGCACAACAGGGACCTTCTCCTACAATGAGCAGTTCTTC. It translates to CASSTTGTFSYNEQFF.

V and J are TRBV29-1 and TRBJ2-7; 7 bases fit TRBD2. The J segment lost 4 bases and the V segment lost 2 bases, leaving 5 bases of the junction unmatched. CDR1 SQVTM and CDR2 ANQGSEA come from the germline V gene. The CDR3 is 13 residues long. The CDR3 spells CSVETQGGYEQYF. In DNA, the CDR3 is TGCAGCGTTGAAACCCAGGGAGGGTACGAGCAGTACTTC.

The CDR3 nucleotides read TGTGCCAGCAGCTTGGCAGGACAGGGTGCCTACGAGCAGTACTTC. It translates to CASSLAGQGAYEQYF. This rearrangement joins TRBV5-6 to TRBJ2-7; 8 positions agree with TRBD1. The CDR3 consists of 15 residues. Trimming at V came to 0 bases and at J to 2 bases, leaving 4 bases not matched to a gene. Per germline, CDR1 SGHDT and CDR2 YYEEEE.